The clone carrying this T cell receptor beta chain was recorded many times. Its antigen is not known. This sample was taken from a study of T cells in Graves' hyperthyroidism and ophthalmopathy. Overall study results and limits: Blood also showed most of the thyroid clonotypes that were expanded above 0.001. A median about 6.2 months before onset, the model predicted ophthalmopathy.

CDR3 size: 11 residues. Looked up from germline, CDR1 is ENHRY and CDR2 is SYGVKD. Trimming took 10 bases from V and 7 from J, leaving 13 bases between them. Authors of the study amplified TCR beta CDR3 regions from RNA transcripts. A set of HTBI primers served as the primers for a first-round RT-PCR of the TCR CDR3. TCRdb fed the multiplex PCR reads into MiXCR, producing one record per CDR3 protein. The data contain under 300,000 distinct CDR3 sequences, 22% of them singletons. Each person with ophthalmopathy scored at least 3 on the Clinical Activity Score, reached NOSPECS grade 4 or higher, and had been ill under 3 months.

The clonotype was recovered from a young man with Graves' ophthalmopathy. The sample consisted of blood. The V and J genes are TRBV10-3 and TRBJ1-1; perhaps TRBD1 as D (5 bases). DNA for the CDR3: TGTGCCACGAGTGGGGGTTATGAAGCTTTCTTT. Translated, it gives CATSGGYEAFF.